The entry that follows covers one T cell receptor beta chain sequence. TCRdb processed the RT-PCR reads anew with MiXCR; each CDR3 protein has one entry. The data show some 800,000 distinct CDR3 sequences, approximately 22% seen once. These data come from a study of response to subunit inactivated influenza vaccine. Germline CDR1 and CDR2: MNHEY and SVGAGI. The CDR3 totals 15 residues. Germline trimming cut 2 bases from V and 8 bases from J; bases unmatched to any gene: 4. This material consisted of PBMCs from blood, taken 5 days after vaccination. This receptor was identified in a man aged 50-60 years who received an inactivated influenza vaccine. V usage is TRBV6-5 and J usage is TRBJ2-1; 12 bases line up with TRBD1. CDR3 residues: CASSYIGTGGDEQFF. The CDR3 nucleotides read TGTGCCAGCAGTTACATCGGGACAGGGGGCGATGAGCAGTTCTTC.